These T cell receptor beta chains were read from a single sample in a study of shared clonotypes between healthy human individuals. The protocol was immunoSEQ multiplex PCR, while the TCRdb copy is restricted to in-frame clones and leaves out a portion. Of millions of clones listed, about 92% are singletons. The sequenced sample was naive CD4+ T cells from PBMCs. All receptors come from a man aged 18 to 30 in good health. Some clones in this sample may be carry-over from other donors' samples. The CDR3 runs from the conserved cysteine through the conserved F or W. A D gene is named only where the DNA matches it firmly. Clone size, where shown, is once, few, many, or a class for clones that have expanded.

d_call j_call clone_size v_call cdr3_nt cdr3_aa
- TRBJ1-1 - TRBV18 TGTGCCAGCTCACCCAGTCCTGGGGGAACTGAAGCTTTCTTT CASSPSPGGTEAFF
- TRBJ1-5 once TRBV10-3 TGTGCCATCAGTGAGTTCAGCAATCAGCCCCAGCATTTT CAISEFSNQPQHF
- TRBJ1-5 - TRBV27 TGTGCCAGCAGTTTAACCTCGGGAGACCCCCAGCATTTT CASSLTSGDPQHF
TRBD1 TRBJ2-5 - TRBV28 TGTGCCAGCAGTTTATGGGGGATAGGACAGGGGGAAGAGACCCAGTACTTC CASSLWGIGQGEETQYF
TRBD2 TRBJ2-1 - TRBV28 TGCCGGGCGGGAGTGGATGAGCAGTTCTTC CRAGVDEQFF
- TRBJ2-7 - TRBV28 TGTGCCAGCAGTCAGAGAACCTACGAGCAGTACTTC CASSQRTYEQYF
- TRBJ1-5 - TRBV28 TGTGCCAGCGGCGTAAGCCACTCCGAAGGGCCCCAGCATTTT CASGVSHSEGPQHF
- TRBJ1-5 - TRBV6-6 TGTGCCAGCAGCGGCCGGGACGGCTACAATCAGCCCCAGCATTTT CASSGRDGYNQPQHF
- TRBJ2-5 - TRBV9 TGTGCCAGCAGCGTAGCTTCCCTTGTGGGAGAGACCCAGTACTTC CASSVASLVGETQYF
TRBD1 TRBJ1-2 - TRBV2 TGTGCCAGAGATCCTCAGGGGGAGGACTATGGCTACACCTTC CARDPQGEDYGYTF
- TRBJ2-7 - TRBV7-9 TGTGCCAGCAGCTTAGTCGGTCAGTCTCGGTACTTC CASSLVGQSRYF
TRBD1 TRBJ2-2 - TRBV2 TGTGCCAGCAGGTCGGGACAGGGGGCCGGGGAGCTGTTTTTT CASRSGQGAGELFF
TRBD2 TRBJ2-1 - TRBV5-4 TGTGCCAGCAGCCCCGAGGGGCTAGCGGGAGGTATGGAGCAGTTCTTC CASSPEGLAGGMEQFF
- TRBJ2-7 - TRBV7-3 TGTGCCAGCAGCCCCTCATCAACGGCGAGCTCCTACGAGCAGTACTTC CASSPSSTASSYEQYF
- TRBJ2-7 - TRBV28 TGTGCCAGCAGGTTAAGCTCCTACGAGCAGTACTTC CASRLSSYEQYF
TRBD2 TRBJ2-3 - TRBV5-1 TGCGCCAGCAGCTCACTACCTAGCGGGACCACAGATACGCAGTATTTT CASSSLPSGTTDTQYF
- TRBJ1-2 - TRBV10-3 TGTGCCATCACCTTACAGGAGGGCTATGGCTACACCTTC CAITLQEGYGYTF
- TRBJ1-5 once TRBV6-6 TGTGCCAGCAGTTACCCGAAGGGGCGGGATCAGCCCCAGCATTTT CASSYPKGRDQPQHF
TRBD2 TRBJ2-1 - TRBV29-1 TGCAGCGTTGATCAGCTAGCGGGAGTTGGGGAGCAGTTCTTC CSVDQLAGVGEQFF
- TRBJ1-1 - TRBV28 TGTGCCAGCTCCCTTTCGGGCAGGGAGGGGGAAGCTTTCTTT CASSLSGREGEAFF
- TRBJ1-3 - TRBV7-9 TGTGCCAGCAGACGTACAGGCGACTCTGGAAACACCATATATTTT CASRRTGDSGNTIYF
- TRBJ2-5 - TRBV6-1 TGTGCCAGCAGTACAGTCCCGTGGACCCAGTACTTC CASSTVPWTQYF
- TRBJ1-3 - TRBV5-6 TGTGCCAGCAGCCCACTAGGCTCTGGAAACACCATATATTTT CASSPLGSGNTIYF
TRBD1 TRBJ1-4 - TRBV5-6 TGTGCCAGCAGGGGGACAGGGGGTACTGAAAAACTGTTTTTT CASRGTGGTEKLFF
- TRBJ1-5 once TRBV28 TGTGCCAGCATTAATCTGGGCCGGAAATTCAATCAGCCCCAGCATTTT CASINLGRKFNQPQHF
- TRBJ2-7 - TRBV27 TGTGCCAGCAGTTTGAACAGCAGGGGGGGATCCTACGAGCAGTACTTC CASSLNSRGGSYEQYF
TRBD1 TRBJ2-7 - TRBV18 TGTGCCAGCTCACCACTCCGGACAGGATCCTACGAGCAGTACTTC CASSPLRTGSYEQYF
TRBD1 TRBJ2-6 - TRBV5-6 TGTGCCAGCAGCCAACGGGGAAACCGGGACAGGGCTGGGGCCAACGTCCTGACTTTC CASSQRGNRDRAGANVLTF
- TRBJ2-3 - TRBV7-3 TGTGCCAGCAGCTTAACCCCCCCCACAGATACGCAGTATTTT CASSLTPPTDTQYF
TRBD1 TRBJ2-5 - TRBV6-5 TGTGCCAGCCGACCAGGGGGCTTCGTCGAAGAGACCCAGTACTTC CASRPGGFVEETQYF
TRBD1 TRBJ2-5 - TRBV28 TGTGCCAGCAGTTTTGGGGACAGGGGGCGAGAGACCCAGTACTTC CASSFGDRGRETQYF
TRBD1 TRBJ1-4 - TRBV19 TGTGCCAGTAGTAAAGCCCCGGGACAGCATAACGAAAAACTGTTTTTT CASSKAPGQHNEKLFF
TRBD1 TRBJ2-1 once TRBV2 TGTGCCAGCAGGTCCTGGGGACAGGGGGCGTCAGATGAGCAGTTCTTC CASRSWGQGASDEQFF
- TRBJ2-2 - TRBV11-3 TGTGCCAGCAGCTTAAGGGCCTTCGACACCGGGGAGCTGTTTTTT CASSLRAFDTGELFF
- TRBJ2-5 - TRBV9 TGTGCCAGCAGCCCGGACCACCAAGAGACCCAGTACTTC CASSPDHQETQYF
- TRBJ1-1 - TRBV28 TGTGCCAGCAGTTTTATCAGACCGAGCACTGAAGCTTTCTTT CASSFIRPSTEAFF
- TRBJ1-4 - TRBV6-5 TGTGCCAGCAGTCCACGGCTTGAATCGGGTGAAAAACTGTTTTTT CASSPRLESGEKLFF
- TRBJ2-3 - TRBV6-4 TGTGCCAGCAGGCCGCACCAAGGACGCACAGATACGCAGTATTTT CASRPHQGRTDTQYF